This T cell receptor (beta chain) was captured in a study of T cell changes during pregnancy in multiple sclerosis. Produced via immunoSEQ multiplex PCR; TCRdb's table is partial and in-frame only. The sample carries 65,000 to 80,000 clones, just over 90% recorded once. This clone appeared a single time. The CDR3 is made up of 13 amino acids. In germline, CDR1 is SGHTA, CDR2 FQGNSA. V gave up 5 bases and J gave up 4 bases, with 12 bases separating them. The sequence was obtained from a female donor with multiple sclerosis, enrolled in a pregnancy study. The V gene is TRBV7-2, the J gene TRBJ2-7, with D possibly TRBD1 on 6 matching bases. Here the sequenced sample was peripheral blood, taken in the third trimester of pregnancy. The CDR3 sequence: CASSLGTRYEQYF. CDR3 nucleotides: TGTGCCAGCAGCCTCGGGACAAGGTACGAGCAGTACTTC.